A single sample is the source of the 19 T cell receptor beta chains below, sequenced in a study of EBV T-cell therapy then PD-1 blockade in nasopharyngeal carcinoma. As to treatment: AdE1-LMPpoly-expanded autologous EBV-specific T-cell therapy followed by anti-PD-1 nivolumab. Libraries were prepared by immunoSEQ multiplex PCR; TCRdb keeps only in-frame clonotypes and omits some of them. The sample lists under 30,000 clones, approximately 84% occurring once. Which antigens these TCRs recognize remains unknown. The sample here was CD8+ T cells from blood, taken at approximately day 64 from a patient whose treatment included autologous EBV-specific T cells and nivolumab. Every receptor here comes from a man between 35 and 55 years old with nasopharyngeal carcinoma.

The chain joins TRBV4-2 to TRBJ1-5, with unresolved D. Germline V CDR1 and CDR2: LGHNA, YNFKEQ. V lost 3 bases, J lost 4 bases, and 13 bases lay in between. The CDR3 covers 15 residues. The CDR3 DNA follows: TGTGCCAGCAGCCAGAAACGGGGTCCTAATCAGCCCCAGCATTTT. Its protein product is CASSQKRGPNQPQHF.

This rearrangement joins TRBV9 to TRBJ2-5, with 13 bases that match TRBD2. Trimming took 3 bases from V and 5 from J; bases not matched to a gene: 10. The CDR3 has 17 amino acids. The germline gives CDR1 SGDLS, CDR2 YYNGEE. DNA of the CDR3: TGTGCCAGCAGCGGACTAGCGGGGGGCCACGGGGTCGAGACCCAGTACTTC. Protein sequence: CASSGLAGGHGVETQYF.

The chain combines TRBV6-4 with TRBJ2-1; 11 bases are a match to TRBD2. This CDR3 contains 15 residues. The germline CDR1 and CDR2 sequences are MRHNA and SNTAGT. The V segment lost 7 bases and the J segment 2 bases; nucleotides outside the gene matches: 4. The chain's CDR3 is CASTKTSGAYNEQFF. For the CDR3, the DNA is TGTGCCAGCACCAAGACTAGCGGGGCCTACAATGAGCAGTTCTTC.

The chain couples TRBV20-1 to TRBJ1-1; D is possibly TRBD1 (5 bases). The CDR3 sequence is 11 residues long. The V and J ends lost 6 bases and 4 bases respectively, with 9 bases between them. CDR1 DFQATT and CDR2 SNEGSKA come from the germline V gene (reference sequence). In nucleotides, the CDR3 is TGCAGTGCCCAGGGACGCACTGAAGCTTTCTTT. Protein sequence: CSAQGRTEAFF.

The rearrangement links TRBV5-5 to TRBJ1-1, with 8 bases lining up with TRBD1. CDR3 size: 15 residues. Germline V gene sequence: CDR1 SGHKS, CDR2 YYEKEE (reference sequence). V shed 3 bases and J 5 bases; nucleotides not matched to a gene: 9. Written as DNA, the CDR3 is TGTGCCAGCAGCTGGACAGGGAGGGTCAGTACTGAAGCTTTCTTT. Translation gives CASSWTGRVSTEAFF.

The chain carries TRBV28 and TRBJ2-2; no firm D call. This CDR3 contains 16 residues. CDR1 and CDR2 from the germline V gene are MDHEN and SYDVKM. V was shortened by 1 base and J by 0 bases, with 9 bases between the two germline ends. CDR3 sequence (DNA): TGTGCCAGCAGTTTATTGGTGTTCCCGAACACCGGGGAGCTGTTTTTT. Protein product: CASSLLVFPNTGELFF.

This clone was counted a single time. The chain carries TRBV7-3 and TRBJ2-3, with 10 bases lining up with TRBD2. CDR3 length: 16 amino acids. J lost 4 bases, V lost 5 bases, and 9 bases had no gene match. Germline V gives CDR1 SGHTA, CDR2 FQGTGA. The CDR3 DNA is TGTGCCAGCAGCGCGATAGCGGGGGGCCGCCCAGATACGCAGTATTTT. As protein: CASSAIAGGRPDTQYF.

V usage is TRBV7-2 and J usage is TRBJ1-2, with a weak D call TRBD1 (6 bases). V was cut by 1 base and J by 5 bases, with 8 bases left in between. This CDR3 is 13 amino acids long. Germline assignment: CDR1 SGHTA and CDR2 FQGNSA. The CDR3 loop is CASSLDTGYGYTF. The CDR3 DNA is TGTGCCAGCAGCTTAGACACAGGGTATGGCTACACCTTC.

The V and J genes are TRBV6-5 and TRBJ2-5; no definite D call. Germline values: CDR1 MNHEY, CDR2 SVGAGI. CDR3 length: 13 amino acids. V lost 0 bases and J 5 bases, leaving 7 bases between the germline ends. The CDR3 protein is CASSYSEQETQYF. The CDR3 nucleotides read TGTGCCAGCAGTTACTCGGAGCAGGAGACCCAGTACTTC.

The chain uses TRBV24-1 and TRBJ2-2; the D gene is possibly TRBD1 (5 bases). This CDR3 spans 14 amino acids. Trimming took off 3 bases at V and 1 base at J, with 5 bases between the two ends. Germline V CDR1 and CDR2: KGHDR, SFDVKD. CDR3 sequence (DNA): TGTGCCACCAGTGATAGGGGGAACACCGGGGAGCTGTTTTTT. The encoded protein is CATSDRGNTGELFF.

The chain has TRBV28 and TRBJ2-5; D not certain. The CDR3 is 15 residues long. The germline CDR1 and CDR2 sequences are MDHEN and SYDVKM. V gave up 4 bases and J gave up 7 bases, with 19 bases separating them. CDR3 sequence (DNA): TGTGCCAGCAGTTCCCCGGTCCAACCCTTGGGGACCCAGTACTTC. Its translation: CASSSPVQPLGTQYF.

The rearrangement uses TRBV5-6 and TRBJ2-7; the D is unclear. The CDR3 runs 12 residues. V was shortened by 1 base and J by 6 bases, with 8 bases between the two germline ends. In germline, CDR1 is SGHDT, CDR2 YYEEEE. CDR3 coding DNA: TGTGCCAGCAGCTTGACCAGTGGCGAGCAGTACTTC. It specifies CASSLTSGEQYF.

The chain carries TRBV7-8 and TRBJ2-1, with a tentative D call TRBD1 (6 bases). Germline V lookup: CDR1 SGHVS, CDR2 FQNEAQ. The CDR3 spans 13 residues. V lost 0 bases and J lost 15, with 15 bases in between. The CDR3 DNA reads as TGTGCCAGCAGCTTAGCCCCGAACAGGGATCCGTTCTTC. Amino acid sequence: CASSLAPNRDPFF. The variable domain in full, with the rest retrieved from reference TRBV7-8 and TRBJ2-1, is GAGVSQSPRYKVAKRGQDVALRCDPISGHVSLFWYQQALGQGPEFLTYFQNEAQLDKSGLPSDRFFAERPEGSVSTLKIQRTQQEDSAVYLCASSLAPNRDPFFGPGTRLTVL.

The CDR3 sequence is CASSLYFGTDTQYF. In DNA, the CDR3 is TGTGCCAGCAGCTTGTACTTTGGCACAGATACGCAGTATTTT. V gene TRBV5-6 combines with J gene TRBJ2-3; D uncertain. Deletions cut 1 base from V and 1 base from J, with 7 bases between. CDR3 length: 14 residues. Per germline, CDR1 SGHDT and CDR2 YYEEEE.

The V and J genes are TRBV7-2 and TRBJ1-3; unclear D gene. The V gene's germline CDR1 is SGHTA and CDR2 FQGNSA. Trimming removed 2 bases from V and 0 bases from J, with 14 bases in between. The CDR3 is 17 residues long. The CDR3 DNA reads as TGTGCCAGCAGCTTACGGTCTTCAGCCTTCTCTGGAAACACCATATATTTT. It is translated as CASSLRSSAFSGNTIYF. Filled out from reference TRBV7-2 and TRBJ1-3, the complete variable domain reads GAGVSQSPSNKVTEKGKDVELRCDPISGHTALYWYRQSLGQGLEFLIYFQGNSAPDKSGLPSDRFSAERTGGSVSTLTIQRTQQEDSAVYLCASSLRSSAFSGNTIYFGEGSWLTVV.

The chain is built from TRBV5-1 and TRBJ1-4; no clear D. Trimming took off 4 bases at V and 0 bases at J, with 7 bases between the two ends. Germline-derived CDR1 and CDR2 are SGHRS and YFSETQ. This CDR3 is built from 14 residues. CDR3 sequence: CASSTVSTNEKLFF. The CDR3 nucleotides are TGCGCCAGCAGCACCGTCTCAACTAATGAAAAACTGTTTTTT.

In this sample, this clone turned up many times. This CDR3 is CASSFGGGSNQPQHF. The CDR3 bases are TGTGCCAGCAGTTTTGGAGGGGGCAGCAATCAGCCCCAGCATTTT. V usage is TRBV27 and J usage is TRBJ1-5; TRBD1 matches at 7 bases. This CDR3 region has 15 residues. The J segment lost 1 base and the V segment lost 3 bases, leaving 3 bases of the junction unmatched. Looked up from germline, CDR1 is MNHEY and CDR2 is SMNVEV (reference sequence).

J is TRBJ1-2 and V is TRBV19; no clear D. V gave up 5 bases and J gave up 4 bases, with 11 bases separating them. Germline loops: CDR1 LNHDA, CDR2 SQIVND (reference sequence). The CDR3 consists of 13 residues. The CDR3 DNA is TGTGCCAGTAGTCCAAGCTTAGGCTATGGCTACACCTTC. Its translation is CASSPSLGYGYTF.

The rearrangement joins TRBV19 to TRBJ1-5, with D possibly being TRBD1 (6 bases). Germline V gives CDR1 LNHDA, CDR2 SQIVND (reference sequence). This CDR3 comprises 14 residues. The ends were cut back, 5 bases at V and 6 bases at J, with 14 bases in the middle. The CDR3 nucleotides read TGTGCCAGTAGTTGGGGGCCAGCGGCTCAGCCCCAGCATTTT. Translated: CASSWGPAAQPQHF. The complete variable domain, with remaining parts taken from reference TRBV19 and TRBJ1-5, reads DGGITQSPKYLFRKEGQNVTLSCEQNLNHDAMYWYRQDPGQGLRLIYYSQIVNDFQKGDIAEGYSVSREKKESFPLTVTSAQKNPTAFYLCASSWGPAAQPQHFGDGTRLSIL.